This entry is about one TCR beta chain. Its antigen is as yet unknown. These data originate in a study of T cell responses to AZD1222 COVID-19 vaccine. The study's findings and limits: No repertoire was sampled before or during the peak T cell response, only after it.

From germline, CDR1 is MDHEN and CDR2 SYDVKM. V was trimmed by 2 bases and J by 5 bases, leaving 15 bases between them. The CDR3 has 15 amino acids. The assay was immunoSEQ multiplex PCR, and TCRdb's table has in-frame clones only and misses some. The sample holds more than 85,000 clones; around nine tenths are singletons and the top ten take about 2.7%. Material: peripheral blood, obtained on day 0 of AZD1222 vaccination. The chain is built from TRBV28 and TRBJ1-1; D may be TRBD1 (5 bases). This sequence originates from an adult in good health. CDR3 sequence: CASSLPTGQLTEAFF. CDR3 DNA sequence: TGTGCCAGCAGTTTACCCACAGGCCAGTTAACTGAAGCTTTCTTT.